Listed below are T cell receptor beta chains from one sample, sequenced in a study of cytomegalovirus exposure and HLA in healthy donors. Sequencing used immunoSEQ multiplex PCR; TCRdb keeps in-frame clones, though not all of them. The sample has roughly 190,000 clones, roughly four fifths seen once; the top ten hold just over 2%. The sample consisted of PBMCs. These receptors all stem from a woman aged 30 to 39 in good health and CMV-seropositive. CDR3s include the opening cysteine and the closing phenylalanine or tryptophan. A D gene is named only where the DNA matches it firmly. Only some rows state a clone size, as once, few, many or a class for expanded clones.

-	TRBD2	TRBV2	TRBJ2-7	TGTGCCAGCAGTGAAGGAGGGACTAGTTTGTACGAGCAGTACTTC	CASSEGGTSLYEQYF
-	-	TRBV2	TRBJ1-1	TGTGCCAGCAGTGAAGCGCTTCATTCGGGGGAGTCGAGCACTGAAGCTTTCTTT	CASSEALHSGESSTEAFF
-	-	TRBV7-9	TRBJ1-1	TGTGCCAGCAGCTTGGCCAGTACTGAAGCTTTCTTT	CASSLASTEAFF
-	-	TRBV5-4	TRBJ1-1	TGTGCCAGCAGCCCGGGTGGGAGGGATGCTTTCTTT	CASSPGGRDAFF
-	-	TRBV27	TRBJ1-3	TGTGCCAGCGGAGGGGCCCTCTCTGGAAACACCATATATTTT	CASGGALSGNTIYF
few	TRBD1	TRBV7-2	TRBJ2-1	TGTGCCAGCGGCTGGGGGACAGGGGCTAATGAGCAGTTCTTC	CASGWGTGANEQFF
-	TRBD1	TRBV11-2	TRBJ1-5	TGTGCCAGCAGCTTAGATCGCCCGGACAGGGTACATGATCAGCCCCAGCATTTT	CASSLDRPDRVHDQPQHF
-	-	TRBV11-2	TRBJ1-1	TGTGCCAGCAGCTTAGTGCGGGGATTGACTGAAGCTTTCTTT	CASSLVRGLTEAFF
-	-	TRBV5-1	TRBJ2-7	TGCGCCAGCAGCTTGGGTATCTACGAGCAGTACTTC	CASSLGIYEQYF
-	TRBD1	TRBV6-5	TRBJ1-1	TGTGCCAGCAGGCGAACAGGGGATAACACTGAAGCTTTCTTT	CASRRTGDNTEAFF
-	TRBD1	TRBV29-1	TRBJ2-3	TGCAGCGTCGTACAGGGGGGAACAGATACGCAGTATTTT	CSVVQGGTDTQYF
-	TRBD1	TRBV19	TRBJ1-2	TGTGCCAGTAGTATACAGGGGGCTATCCCTTATGGCTACACCTTC	CASSIQGAIPYGYTF
-	-	TRBV27	TRBJ2-1	TGTGCCAGCAGCACGACAGTGCCGAAGGAGCAGTTCTTC	CASSTTVPKEQFF
-	TRBD1	TRBV19	TRBJ2-7	TGTGCCAGTAGTACTAGACAGGGGAGATCCTACGAGCAGTACTTC	CASSTRQGRSYEQYF
-	-	TRBV6-1	TRBJ2-7	TGTGCCAGCGGCGGAGAGTGGTGGCAGGGTTACGAGCAGTACTTC	CASGGEWWQGYEQYF
few	-	TRBV6-6	TRBJ2-2	TGTGCCAGCAGTTACCTGTTGACCGGGGAGCTGTTTTTT	CASSYLLTGELFF
-	-	TRBV5-1	TRBJ1-2	TGCGCCAGCAGCTTGGGGCAGGGTGGCTATGGCTACACCTTC	CASSLGQGGYGYTF
-	TRBD1	TRBV5-1	TRBJ2-3	TGCGCCAGCAGCTTCGCTGACAGGGGCCCAGATACGCAGTATTTT	CASSFADRGPDTQYF
-	-	TRBV5-1	TRBJ2-5	TGCGCCAGCAGCTTGTTTGGGCGCCAAGAGACCCAGTACTTC	CASSLFGRQETQYF
-	TRBD1	TRBV7-4	TRBJ1-1	TGTGCCAGCAGCTTCCGTTGGACAGGGCTTAAGGCTTTCTTT	CASSFRWTGLKAFF
once	TRBD1	TRBV6-1	TRBJ1-2	TGTGCCAGCAGTGGTCAAGGGACAGGGGTCTTGCGAGGCTATGGCTACACCTTC	CASSGQGTGVLRGYGYTF
-	-	TRBV19	TRBJ2-6	TGTGCCAGTAGTCCCGGTTCGGGGGCCAACGTCCTGACTTTC	CASSPGSGANVLTF
-	-	TRBV27	TRBJ1-2	TGTGCCACCGGGGGAAGGGATAACTATGGCTACACCTTC	CATGGRDNYGYTF
-	-	TRBV20-1	TRBJ1-2	TGCAGTGCTAGGTACAGTTATGGCTACACCTTC	CSARYSYGYTF
-	TRBD1	TRBV5-6	TRBJ1-2	TGTGCCAGCAGCCGGGACAGGACCTATGGCTACACCTTC	CASSRDRTYGYTF
once	-	TRBV11-2	TRBJ2-1	TGTGCCAGCAGCTTCGGGGGGCCGACCTACAATGAGCAGTTCTTC	CASSFGGPTYNEQFF
few	-	TRBV29-1	TRBJ2-3	TGCAGCCTTTTTGGAGCCTCTAGCACAGATACGCAGTATTTT	CSLFGASSTDTQYF
once	TRBD1	TRBV6-5	TRBJ2-2	TGTGTCAGCAAGGGACAGGGTCCGTCCGGGGAGCTGTTTTTT	CVSKGQGPSGELFF
-	TRBD2	TRBV10-1	TRBJ2-7	TGCGCCAGCAGTGAGTCTTTAGCGGGACATTACGAGCAGTACTTC	CASSESLAGHYEQYF